This T cell receptor (beta chain) was captured in a study of naive and memory T cell subsets. The study's findings and limits: Gini index rose across naive, CM, EM and EMRA in CD4 and CD8. A few larger clonotypes appeared in naive repertoires, especially CD8, possibly memory cells re-expressing CD45RA.

Germline CDR1 is SGHRS and CDR2 is YFSETQ. The CDR3 length is 12 residues. V lost 2 bases and J 5 bases, leaving 5 bases between the germline ends. Alpha and beta libraries were amplified separately from the second PCR onward. Cells stained for CD3, CD4, CD8, CD45RA and CD27 were sorted into four subsets. In this sample, this clonotype turned up many times. Its antigen remains unknown. The beta constant-region primer was an equimolar mix of two oligonucleotides covering TRBC1 and TRBC2. Four rounds of PCR amplified the ligated cDNA using nested alpha and beta constant-region primers plus SP2. One entry per CDR3 protein results from TCRdb running MiXCR on the UMI-ligation and nested PCR reads. The profile shows 120,000 to 150,000 distinct CDR3 sequences, 20% to 25% of them singletons.

The receptor was isolated from a human donor in good health. Sequencing was done on a sample of naive CD4+ T cells from blood. The rearrangement joins TRBV5-1 to TRBJ2-1; no clear D. CDR3 protein: CASSFEHNEQFF. In nucleotides, the CDR3 is TGCGCCAGCAGCTTCGAACACAATGAGCAGTTCTTC.